This T cell receptor beta chain appears in the sequencing data of a study of beta chain features in type 1 diabetes. Germline-derived CDR1 and CDR2 are MDHEN and SYDVKM. Deletions cut 8 bases from V and 4 bases from J, with 20 bases between. CDR3 size: 15 residues. This clone has just a few counts. Its antigen is unknown. Study results and caveats: Within each of all four CD4+ subsets, Type 1 diabetes patients had TCRB CDR3s that were moderately but significantly shorter. Shorter templates might be favored by PCR, and equally so in patients and in controls.

Isolated RNA was reverse transcribed in full, so expressed TCRB transcripts were sequenced. Sequencing was performed with immunoSEQ multiplex PCR; in TCRdb, only in-frame clones are kept and a portion is missing. The sample has hundreds of thousands of clones, 9.3% seen once. The sequence derives from a man aged 25-45 years with type 1 diabetes. The specimen was central memory CD4+ T cells from blood. The genes are TRBV28 and TRBJ1-1; no reliable D call. The DNA for the CDR3 is TGTGCCAGCCACCCCCCGCCGTGGGCAGCCACTGAAGCTTTCTTT. This gives the protein CASHPPPWAATEAFF. Looking up the rest from reference TRBV28 and TRBJ1-1 gives the full variable domain: DVKVTQSSRYLVKRTGEKVFLECVQDMDHENMFWYRQDPGLGLRLIYFSYDVKMKEKGDIPEGYSVSREKKERFSLILESASTNQTSMYLCASHPPPWAATEAFFGQGTRLTVV.